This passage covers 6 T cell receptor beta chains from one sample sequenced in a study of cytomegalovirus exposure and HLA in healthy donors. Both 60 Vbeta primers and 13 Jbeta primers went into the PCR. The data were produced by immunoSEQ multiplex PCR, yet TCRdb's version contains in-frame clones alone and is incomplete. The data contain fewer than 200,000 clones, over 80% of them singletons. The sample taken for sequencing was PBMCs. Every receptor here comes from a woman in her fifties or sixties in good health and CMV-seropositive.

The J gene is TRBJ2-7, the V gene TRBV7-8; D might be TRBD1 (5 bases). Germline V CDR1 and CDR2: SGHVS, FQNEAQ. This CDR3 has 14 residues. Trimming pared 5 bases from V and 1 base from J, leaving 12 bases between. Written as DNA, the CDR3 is TGTGCCAGCAGCCTAGTAGCAGGGTCCTACGAGCAGTACTTC. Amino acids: CASSLVAGSYEQYF.

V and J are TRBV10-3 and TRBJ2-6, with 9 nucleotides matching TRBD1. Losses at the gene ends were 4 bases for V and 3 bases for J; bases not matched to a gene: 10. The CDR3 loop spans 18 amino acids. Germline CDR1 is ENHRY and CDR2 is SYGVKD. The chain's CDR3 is CAISGRSQGASGANVLTF. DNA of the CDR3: TGTGCCATCAGTGGGCGCTCACAGGGGGCTAGTGGGGCCAACGTCCTGACTTTC.

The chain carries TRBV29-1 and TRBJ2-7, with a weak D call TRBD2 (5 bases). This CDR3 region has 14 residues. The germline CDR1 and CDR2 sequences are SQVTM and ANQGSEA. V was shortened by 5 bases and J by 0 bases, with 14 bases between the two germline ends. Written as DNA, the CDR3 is TGCAGCGTTCTACTAGAACGTGGCTCCTACGAGCAGTACTTC. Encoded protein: CSVLLERGSYEQYF.

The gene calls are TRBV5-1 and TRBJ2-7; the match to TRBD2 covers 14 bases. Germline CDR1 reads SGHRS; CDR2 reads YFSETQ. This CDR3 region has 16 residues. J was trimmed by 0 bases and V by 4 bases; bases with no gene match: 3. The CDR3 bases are TGCGCCAGCAGCCCGGGACTAGCGGGAGCCTCCTACGAGCAGTACTTC. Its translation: CASSPGLAGASYEQYF. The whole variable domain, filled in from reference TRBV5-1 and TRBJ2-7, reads KAGVTQTPRYLIKTRGQQVTLSCSPISGHRSVSWYQQTPGQGLQFLFEYFSETQRNKGNFPGRFSGRQFSNSRSEMNVSTLELGDSALYLCASSPGLAGASYEQYFGPGTRLTVT.

The CDR3 DNA reads as TGCGCCAGCAGCGTACTACAGGGGGCGGATTCACCCCTCCACTTT. Translating it yields CASSVLQGADSPLHF. The rearrangement links TRBV5-1 to TRBJ1-6, with 9 bases aligning to TRBD1. J gave up 8 bases and V 4 bases, and 7 bases lay outside the gene matches. Germline-derived CDR1 and CDR2 are SGHRS and YFSETQ. The CDR3 is 15 amino acids.

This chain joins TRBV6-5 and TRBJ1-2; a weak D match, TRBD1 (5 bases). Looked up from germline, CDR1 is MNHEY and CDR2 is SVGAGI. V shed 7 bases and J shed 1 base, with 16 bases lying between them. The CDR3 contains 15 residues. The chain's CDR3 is CASTPGGGINYGYTF. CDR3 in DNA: TGTGCCAGCACTCCCGGGGGGGGGATTAACTATGGCTACACCTTC.